This T cell receptor (beta chain) is from a study of blood T cell repertoires in COVID-19. This CDR3 has 16 residues. In germline, CDR1 is SGHDN, CDR2 FVKESK. V dropped 0 bases and J dropped 3; count of bases not matched to a gene: 7. Authors' methods: Amplification from reference gene primers served as the basis for estimated nucleated cell counts. The method was immunoSEQ multiplex PCR; TCRdb's version includes in-frame clones alone and lacks a portion of them. V and J calls plus clone size are reproduced from that table; the DNA served to infer D and trimming. The data contain nearly 110,000 clones, around 80% of them seen just once; the ten biggest clones take up 4.3%.

The gene calls are TRBV14 and TRBJ2-5; 7 bases map to TRBD2. The receptor's source is a man aged 65-85 years with acute or convalescent COVID-19. The specimen was peripheral blood. CDR3 region: CASSQDFGEGEETQYF. The CDR3 DNA reads as TGTGCCAGCAGCCAAGATTTTGGGGAGGGAGAAGAGACCCAGTACTTC.